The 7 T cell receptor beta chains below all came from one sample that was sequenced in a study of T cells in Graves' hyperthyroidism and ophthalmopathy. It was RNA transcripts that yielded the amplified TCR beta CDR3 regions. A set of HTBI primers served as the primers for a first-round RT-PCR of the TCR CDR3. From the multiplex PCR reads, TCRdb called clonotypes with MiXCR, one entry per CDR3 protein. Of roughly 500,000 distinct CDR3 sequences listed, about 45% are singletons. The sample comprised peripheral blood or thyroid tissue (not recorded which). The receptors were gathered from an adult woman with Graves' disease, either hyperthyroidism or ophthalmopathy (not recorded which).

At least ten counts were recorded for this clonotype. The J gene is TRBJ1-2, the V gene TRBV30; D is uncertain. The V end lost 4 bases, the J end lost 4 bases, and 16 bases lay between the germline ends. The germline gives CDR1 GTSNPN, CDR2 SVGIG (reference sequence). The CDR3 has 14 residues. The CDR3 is CAWKGWARGYGYTF. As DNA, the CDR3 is TGTGCCTGGAAGGGCTGGGCCCGGGGCTATGGCTACACCTTC.

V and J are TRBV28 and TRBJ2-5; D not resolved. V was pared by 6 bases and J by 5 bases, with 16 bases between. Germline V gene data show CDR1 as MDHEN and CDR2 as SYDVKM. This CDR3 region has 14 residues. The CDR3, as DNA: TGTGCCAGCAGCTTACTGGGCGTCGGCGAGACCCAGTACTTC. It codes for CASSLLGVGETQYF.

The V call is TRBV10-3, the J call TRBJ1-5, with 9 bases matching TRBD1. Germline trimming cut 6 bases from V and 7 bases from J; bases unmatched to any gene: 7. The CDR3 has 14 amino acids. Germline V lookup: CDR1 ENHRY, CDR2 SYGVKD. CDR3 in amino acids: CAIRDGTGNQPQHF. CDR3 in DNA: TGTGCCATCAGAGACGGGACAGGGAACCAGCCCCAGCATTTT.

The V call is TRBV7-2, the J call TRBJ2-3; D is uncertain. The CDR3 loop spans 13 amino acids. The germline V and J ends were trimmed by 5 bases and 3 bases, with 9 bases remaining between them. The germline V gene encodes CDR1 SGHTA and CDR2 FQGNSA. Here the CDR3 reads CASSPVGTDTQYF. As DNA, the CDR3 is TGTGCCAGCAGCCCTGTCGGGACAGATACGCAGTATTTT.

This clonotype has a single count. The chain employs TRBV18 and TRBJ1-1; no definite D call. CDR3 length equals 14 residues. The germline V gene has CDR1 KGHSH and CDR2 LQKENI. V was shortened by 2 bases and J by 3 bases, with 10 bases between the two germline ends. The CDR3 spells CASSPFAGYTEAFF. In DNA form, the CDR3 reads TGTGCCAGCTCACCATTTGCGGGTTACACTGAAGCTTTCTTT.

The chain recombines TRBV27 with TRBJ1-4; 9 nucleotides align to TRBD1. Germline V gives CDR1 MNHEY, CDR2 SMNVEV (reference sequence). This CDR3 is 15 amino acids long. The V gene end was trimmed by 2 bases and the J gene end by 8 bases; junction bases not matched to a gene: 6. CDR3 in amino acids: CASSLGTGFQEKLFF. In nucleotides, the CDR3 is TGTGCCAGCAGTTTAGGGACAGGGTTTCAAGAAAAACTGTTTTTT.

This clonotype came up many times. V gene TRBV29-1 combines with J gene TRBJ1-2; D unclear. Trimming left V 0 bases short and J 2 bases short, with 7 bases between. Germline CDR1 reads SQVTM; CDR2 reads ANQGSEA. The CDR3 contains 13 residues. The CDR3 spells CSVEDFSNYGYTF. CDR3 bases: TGCAGCGTTGAAGACTTCAGCAACTATGGCTACACCTTC.